This TCR beta chain stems from a study of blood T cell repertoires in COVID-19. Study context: Some COVID-19 samples were acute and others convalescent; all came from the United States, Italy and Spain.

Authors' processing steps: Using reference gene primer amplification, nucleated cell counts were estimated. Produced via immunoSEQ multiplex PCR; TCRdb's table is partial and in-frame only. That table furnishes V, J and clone size, whereas the DNA furnished D and trimming. The sample carries 50,000 to 75,000 clones, over 75% recorded once. Germline lookup yields CDR1 SNHLY and CDR2 FYNNEI. The V gene end was trimmed by 3 bases and the J gene end by 2 bases; junction bases not matched to a gene: 4. CDR3 length: 15 amino acids. The chain has TRBV2 and TRBJ2-7; 10 bases agree with TRBD2. The TCR was taken from a man aged 60-69 years with acute or convalescent COVID-19. Sequenced input: peripheral blood. The CDR3: CASSDSSGRAYEQYF. As DNA, the CDR3 is TGTGCCAGCAGTGACTCCAGCGGGAGGGCCTACGAGCAGTACTTC.